The sequence of this T cell receptor beta chain was determined in a study of blood T cell repertoires in COVID-19. Overall study: T cells, B-cell-depleted T cells, or PBMCs supplied cDNA or gDNA.

TCRdb's copy holds only in-frame clones and misses some; the assay was immunoSEQ multiplex PCR. The profile shows 250,000 to 300,000 clones, around 90% of them singletons. The CDR3 runs to 12 residues. CDR1 and CDR2 (germline): SEHNR, FQNEAQ (reference sequence). Deletions cut 5 bases from V and 3 bases from J, with 4 bases between. The clonotype comes from a man aged 50 to 60 with acute or convalescent COVID-19. This chain joins TRBV7-9 and TRBJ2-2; unclear D gene. What was sequenced was peripheral blood. The CDR3 region is CASSPYTGELFF. CDR3 sequence (DNA): TGTGCCAGCAGCCCATACACCGGGGAGCTGTTTTTT.